The 32 T cell receptor beta chains given below trace back to one sample, sequenced in a study of cytomegalovirus exposure and HLA in healthy donors. The study ran its PCR with 60 Vbeta and 13 Jbeta primers. Assay used: immunoSEQ multiplex PCR; TCRdb lists only in-frame clones, some missing. The data hold around 200,000 clones, with around four fifths observed a single time. The sequenced material came from PBMCs. These receptors all stem from a woman aged 50 to 60 in good health and CMV-seropositive.

V is TRBV7-2 and J is TRBJ1-1; no clear D gene. V lost 1 base to trimming and J lost 7 bases, with 16 bases between them. The CDR3 covers 15 residues. The germline CDR1 and CDR2 sequences are SGHTA and FQGNSA. The CDR3 sequence: CASSLGLWRAGEAFF. The CDR3 DNA is TGTGCCAGCAGCTTAGGTCTTTGGAGGGCAGGTGAAGCTTTCTTT.

V and J are TRBV4-1 and TRBJ2-5, with no clear D. The V gene lost 2 bases and the J gene lost 5 bases, with 6 bases spanning the gap. This CDR3 region has 12 residues. Germline V CDR1 and CDR2: MGHRA, YSYEKL. CDR3 loop: CASSQPAETQYF. DNA for the CDR3: TGCGCCAGCAGCCAACCCGCGGAGACCCAGTACTTC.

This clone was found a few times. This chain joins TRBV6-1 and TRBJ2-1; D may be TRBD1 (6 bases). The CDR3 has 12 amino acids. Germline CDR1 is MNHNS and CDR2 is SASEGT. Between the trimmed V and J ends, which lost 8 bases and 4 bases, there was a span of 9 bases. The CDR3 spells CASSTGYNEQFF. The CDR3 DNA sequence: TGTGCCAGCTCCACAGGGTACAATGAGCAGTTCTTC.

The rearrangement links TRBV5-1 to TRBJ1-1; D not resolved. The length of the CDR3 is 16 residues. Per the germline V gene, CDR1 is SGHRS and CDR2 is YFSETQ. Trimming removed 2 bases at V and 4 bases at J, with 18 bases between. CDR3 DNA sequence: TGCGCCAGCAGCTTTGTCTTGAACAGCGGCGGCACTGAAGCTTTCTTT. Translated, it gives CASSFVLNSGGTEAFF.

With regard to this clone: The same CDR3 can be traced to other DNA sequences in this sample. The chain combines TRBV19 with TRBJ1-4, with D unresolved. Trimming removed 7 bases from V and 0 bases from J, with 9 bases in between. Germline V CDR1 and CDR2: LNHDA, SQIVND (reference sequence). This CDR3 comprises 14 residues. CDR3 protein: CASTPTATNEKLFF. The CDR3 DNA reads TGTGCCAGTACCCCCACGGCAACTAATGAAAAACTGTTTTTT.

This clone has just a few counts. The chain has TRBV7-2 and TRBJ2-7; 11 bases are a match to TRBD1. The CDR3 has 14 residues. Unmatched junction bases numbered 3, after V lost 5 bases and J lost 3 bases. The germline CDR1 and CDR2 sequences are SGHTA and FQGNSA. The CDR3: CASSRTGGGYEQYF. CDR3 in DNA: TGTGCCAGCAGCCGGACAGGGGGCGGCTACGAGCAGTACTTC.

This clone came up once. The rearrangement joins TRBV11-2 to TRBJ2-5, with TRBD1 as a possible D gene (6 bases). The CDR3 loop spans 15 amino acids. In germline, CDR1 is SGHAT, CDR2 FQNNGV. The V end lost 5 bases, the J end lost 5 bases, and 18 bases lay between the germline ends. As DNA, the CDR3 is TGTGCCAGCAGCCCGCGCGGACAGTCTGGGGAGACCCAGTACTTC. Its protein product is CASSPRGQSGETQYF.

The chain is built from TRBV11-3 and TRBJ2-3, with 8 nucleotides matching TRBD2. The CDR3 consists of 16 residues. Trimming at V came to 1 base and at J to 2 bases, leaving 5 bases not matched to a gene. Germline CDR1 and CDR2: SGHNT and YENEEA. CDR3 region: CASSLVSGGNTDTQYF. CDR3 DNA: TGTGCCAGCAGCTTAGTAAGCGGGGGAAACACAGATACGCAGTATTTT.

The chain couples TRBV10-3 to TRBJ1-1, with 7 bases identical to TRBD1. Germline V gene data show CDR1 as ENHRY and CDR2 as SYGVKD. The CDR3 is made up of 14 amino acids. With V trimmed by 10 bases and J by 1 base, 9 bases remained unmatched. The chain's CDR3 is CATVQGRGNTEAFF. In DNA, the CDR3 is TGTGCCACCGTACAGGGGCGGGGGAACACTGAAGCTTTCTTT.

The chain is built from TRBV6-5 and TRBJ1-1; D is uncertain. The CDR3 sequence is 14 residues long. Trimming took 7 bases from V and 4 from J, leaving 16 bases between them. Per germline, CDR1 MNHEY and CDR2 SVGAGI. CDR3 DNA sequence: TGTGCCAGCATTGATGGGTTAGCGTCCACTGAAGCTTTCTTT. Translation: CASIDGLASTEAFF.

The CDR3 region is CASSLHNEQFF. The CDR3 DNA follows: TGTGCCAGCAGCCTACACAATGAGCAGTTCTTC. The genes are TRBV6-1 and TRBJ2-1; D gene uncertain. The CDR3 spans 11 residues. The germline V gene has CDR1 MNHNS and CDR2 SASEGT. The germline V and J ends were trimmed by 6 bases and 5 bases, with 5 bases remaining between them.

This clone came up once. This rearrangement joins TRBV29-1 to TRBJ2-3; maybe TRBD1 (6 bases). This CDR3 is 15 amino acids long. The germline gives CDR1 SQVTM, CDR2 ANQGSEA. Trimming took 6 bases from V and 6 from J, leaving 22 bases between them. CDR3 protein: CSVEKTGYRSDTQYF. DNA for the CDR3: TGCAGCGTCGAGAAAACAGGGTACCGGAGCGATACGCAGTATTTT.

The rearrangement uses TRBV2 and TRBJ1-2; 8 bases agree with TRBD1. V lost 5 bases, J lost 6 bases, and 8 bases stayed unmatched. Looked up from germline, CDR1 is SNHLY and CDR2 is FYNNEI. This CDR3 spans 14 amino acids. The chain's CDR3 is CASSRGGQGDGYTF. The CDR3, as DNA: TGTGCCAGCAGTAGAGGAGGACAGGGCGATGGCTACACCTTC. The variable domain in full, with the rest retrieved from reference TRBV2 and TRBJ1-2, is EPEVTQTPSHQVTQMGQEVILRCVPISNHLYFYWYRQILGQKVEFLVSFYNNEISEKSEIFDDQFSVERPDGSNFTLKIRSTKLEDSAMYFCASSRGGQGDGYTFGSGTRLTVV.

The chain employs TRBV9 and TRBJ1-1; D is unresolved. The V and J ends lost 1 base and 1 base respectively, with 5 bases between them. The germline CDR1 and CDR2 sequences are SGDLS and YYNGEE. CDR3 length: 13 residues. The CDR3 sequence is CASSVSKNTEAFF. In DNA form, the CDR3 reads TGTGCCAGCAGCGTATCAAAGAACACTGAAGCTTTCTTT.

This chain links TRBV4-3 with TRBJ1-1; D remains unclear. The germline gives CDR1 LGHNA, CDR2 YSLEER. V was pared by 0 bases and J by 5 bases, with 10 bases between. CDR3 length equals 14 residues. The DNA of the CDR3 is TGCGCCAGCAGCCAAGATCCTTTGAGGACTGAAGCTTTCTTT. Its translation is CASSQDPLRTEAFF.

The V gene is TRBV29-1, the J gene TRBJ1-2; 9 nucleotides line up with TRBD1. After removal of 7 bases from V and 3 bases from J, the junction contained 9 bases not matched to a gene. This CDR3 contains 14 residues. The germline V gene encodes CDR1 SQVTM and CDR2 ANQGSEA. The DNA of the CDR3 is TGCAGCGCAACCACAGGGGGCTCTGACTATGGCTACACCTTC. Residues: CSATTGGSDYGYTF.

A remark on this clone: The junction departs from germline at one end; a sequencing error may be responsible. In the same sample, other DNA sequences code for this CDR3. The chain couples TRBV30 to TRBJ2-3; 10 bases map to TRBD1. The CDR3 loop spans 17 amino acids. Germline V lookup: CDR1 GTSNPN, CDR2 SVGIG (reference sequence). CDR3 coding DNA: TGCGCCTGGAGTGCCGGACAGGGGGTTTTATCCGTAGATACGCAGTATTTT. Translated, it gives CAWSAGQGVLSVDTQYF. Supplemented by reference TRBV30 and TRBJ2-3, the full variable domain reads SQTIHQWPATLVQPVGSPLSLECTVEGTSNPNLYWYRQAAGRGLQLLFYSVGIGQISSEVPQNLSASRPQDRQFILSSKKLLLSDSGFYLCAWSAGQGVLSVDTQYFGPGTRLTVL.

The chain recombines TRBV18 with TRBJ1-2, with D possibly TRBD1 on 5 matching bases. Germline V CDR1 and CDR2: KGHSH, LQKENI. The CDR3 covers 14 residues. V was pared by 3 bases and J by 6 bases, with 14 bases between. The CDR3 loop is CASSPFTGGHGYTF. DNA for the CDR3: TGTGCCAGCTCACCCTTTACCGGGGGTCATGGCTACACCTTC. The full variable domain, its missing parts supplied by reference TRBV18 and TRBJ1-2, is NAGVMQNPRHLVRRRGQEARLRCSPMKGHSHVYWYRQLPEEGLKFMVYLQKENIIDESGMPKERFSAEFPKEGPSILRIQQVVRGDSAAYFCASSPFTGGHGYTFGSGTRLTVV.

CDR3 DNA: TGTGCCTGGAGTCGCGGACAGGGAGGCAACACCATATATTTT. It specifies CAWSRGQGGNTIYF. This chain links TRBV30 with TRBJ1-3; 8 bases are a match to TRBD1. The CDR3 consists of 14 residues. V shed 2 bases and J 7 bases; nucleotides not matched to a gene: 7. Germline V gene sequence: CDR1 GTSNPN, CDR2 SVGIG (reference sequence).

The V and J genes are TRBV28 and TRBJ2-5; D remains ambiguous. This CDR3 spans 14 amino acids. Germline V gives CDR1 MDHEN, CDR2 SYDVKM. Trimming cost V 6 bases and J 4 bases, with 15 bases left between them. Written as DNA, the CDR3 is TGTGCCAGCAGCCCTCCAAGGAGCAGAGAGACCCAGTACTTC. It codes for CASSPPRSRETQYF. The whole variable domain, filled in from reference TRBV28 and TRBJ2-5, reads DVKVTQSSRYLVKRTGEKVFLECVQDMDHENMFWYRQDPGLGLRLIYFSYDVKMKEKGDIPEGYSVSREKKERFSLILESASTNQTSMYLCASSPPRSRETQYFGPGTRLLVL.

V usage is TRBV6-1 and J usage is TRBJ1-4; TRBD1 matches at 7 bases. The CDR3 totals 13 residues. V lost 8 bases, J lost 10 bases, and 10 bases stayed unmatched. Germline assignment: CDR1 MNHNS and CDR2 SASEGT. The DNA for the CDR3 is TGTGCCAGCCGGACTGCCTCAGGGGGAAAACTGTTTTTT. Translated, it gives CASRTASGGKLFF.

This clone was observed once. The chain carries TRBV7-2 and TRBJ2-3; TRBD2 agrees at 15 bases. This CDR3 spans 15 amino acids. With V trimmed by 4 bases and J by 7 bases, 3 bases remained unmatched. Germline CDR1 and CDR2: SGHTA and FQGNSA. Written as DNA, the CDR3 is TGTGCCAGCAGCTCCGGACTAGCGGGGGGGTATACGCAGTATTTT. Translating it yields CASSSGLAGGYTQYF.

This chain joins TRBV11-3 and TRBJ2-5, with TRBD2 matching 15 bases. Germline values: CDR1 SGHNT, CDR2 YENEEA. CDR3 length equals 17 residues. V was pared by 5 bases and J by 4 bases, with 8 bases of the junction left unmatched. The CDR3 DNA follows: TGTGCCAGCAGCCTTGGACTAGCGGGGGGGCATGGAGAGACCCAGTACTTC. Protein product: CASSLGLAGGHGETQYF.

This clone has just one count. The chain couples TRBV4-3 to TRBJ2-1; 8 bases fit TRBD1. CDR1 is LGHNA, CDR2 YSLEER, per germline. The CDR3 spans 16 residues. V dropped 3 bases and J dropped 10; count of bases not matched to a gene: 14. For the CDR3, the DNA is TGCGCCAGCAGCCAGCATGGACAGGGCCCCCCAGGGGAGCAGTTCTTC. It encodes CASSQHGQGPPGEQFF.

V is TRBV13 and J is TRBJ1-2; 7 nucleotides agree with TRBD1. CDR1 and CDR2 from the germline V gene are PRHDT and FYEKMQ (reference sequence). The trim removed 1 base at V and 3 bases at J, leaving 5 bases unmatched. The CDR3 totals 15 residues. The CDR3 sequence is CASSLARGQYYGYTF. As DNA, the CDR3 is TGTGCCAGCAGCTTAGCTCGGGGACAGTACTATGGCTACACCTTC.

The J gene is TRBJ1-5, the V gene TRBV18, with D uncertain. Germline loops: CDR1 KGHSH, CDR2 LQKENI. The V gene lost 3 bases and the J gene lost 1 base, with 10 bases spanning the gap. The CDR3 runs to 15 residues. The CDR3 DNA reads TGTGCCAGCTCACCGACGGGAGGAAGCAATCAGCCCCAGCATTTT. This sequence encodes CASSPTGGSNQPQHF. The full variable domain, in which reference TRBV18 and TRBJ1-5 provide the parts outside the CDR3, is NAGVMQNPRHLVRRRGQEARLRCSPMKGHSHVYWYRQLPEEGLKFMVYLQKENIIDESGMPKERFSAEFPKEGPSILRIQQVVRGDSAAYFCASSPTGGSNQPQHFGDGTRLSIL.

This CDR3 reads CASSEEGTGELFF. CDR3 bases: TGTGCCAGCAGTGAGGAGGGGACCGGGGAGCTGTTTTTT. The chain is built from TRBV6-4 and TRBJ2-2, with D perhaps matching TRBD2 (6 bases). With 3 bases removed from V and 5 bases from J, the gap between germline ends came to 7 bases. Per germline, CDR1 MRHNA and CDR2 SNTAGT. This CDR3 is built from 13 residues.

CDR3 nucleotide sequence: TGTGCCAGCAGCTTGGGGCCCCAGAGAGGTGAAGCTTTCTTT. Its translation: CASSLGPQRGEAFF. This rearrangement joins TRBV5-4 to TRBJ1-1; no clear D gene. CDR1 is SGHNT and CDR2 is YYREEE in the germline V gene (reference sequence). V lost 0 bases, J lost 7 bases, and 13 bases lay in between. CDR3 size: 14 residues.

The rearrangement links TRBV9 to TRBJ2-5; no reliable D call. Trimming shortened V by 0 bases and J by 5 bases, and 14 bases separated the two germline ends. CDR1 and CDR2 (germline): SGDLS, YYNGEE. This CDR3 has 15 residues. The CDR3 protein is CASSVAPAAGETQYF. DNA of the CDR3: TGTGCCAGCAGCGTAGCTCCGGCCGCCGGGGAGACCCAGTACTTC. The full variable domain, in which reference TRBV9 and TRBJ2-5 provide the parts outside the CDR3, is DSGVTQTPKHLITATGQRVTLRCSPRSGDLSVYWYQQSLDQGLQFLIQYYNGEERAKGNILERFSAQQFPDLHSELNLSSLELGDSALYFCASSVAPAAGETQYFGPGTRLLVL.

This chain links TRBV4-1 with TRBJ1-2; D ambiguous. Trimming left V 4 bases short and J 6 bases short, with 30 bases between. Germline V gives CDR1 MGHRA, CDR2 YSYEKL. The CDR3 has 19 residues. CDR3 nucleotides: TGCGCCAGCAGCCCTCTCCACCCTCCACCCAGGATGTATCTGGATGGCTACACCTTC. Its protein product is CASSPLHPPPRMYLDGYTF.

The V and J genes are TRBV4-2 and TRBJ2-1; 8 nucleotides align to TRBD2. The germline CDR1 and CDR2 sequences are LGHNA and YNFKEQ. The CDR3 spans 18 residues. V was clipped by 0 bases and J by 3 bases; unmatched bases: 10. This chain's CDR3 is CASSQEPPGGSYYNEQFF. As DNA, the CDR3 is TGTGCCAGCAGCCAAGAGCCTCCGGGGGGGTCATACTACAATGAGCAGTTCTTC.

The gene calls are TRBV27 and TRBJ2-2; 10 bases are shared with TRBD1. This CDR3 region has 17 residues. Germline V gives CDR1 MNHEY, CDR2 SMNVEV (reference sequence). J lost 6 bases, V lost 2 bases, and 9 bases had no gene match. The CDR3 nucleotides are TGTGCCAGCAGTTTAGACCCCGGGACAGGGGTATCCGGGGAGCTGTTTTTT. It encodes CASSLDPGTGVSGELFF.